The sequence of this TCR beta chain was determined in a study of T-cell reconstitution after alpha-beta-depleted transplantation in children. This CDR3 comprises 16 residues. Trimming cost V 3 bases and J 2 bases, with 16 bases left between them. Per the germline V gene, CDR1 is DFQATT and CDR2 is SNEGSKA (reference sequence). General study findings and limits: Newly generated T cells supplied most T-cell counts and diversity one year post-transplant. Several patients had high TCRbeta diversity at day 60; it came from surviving recipient T cells and thymic progenitors.

As for this clonotype: Its cognate antigen is unknown.

Unique molecular identifiers were used to barcode this TCRbeta library. Using its own MiXCR run on the PCR reads, TCRdb lists one record per CDR3 protein. The data show around 490,000 distinct CDR3 sequences, 10% to 12% seen once. This receptor was taken from a female patient aged 2-9 years who had a stem cell transplant for aplastic anemia, so the T cells may come from the graft donor. The sequenced sample was PBMCs, mostly from graft donor cells, obtained 180 days after TCRalphabeta/CD19-depleted stem cell transplant. This sequence joins TRBV20-1 and TRBJ2-2; D gene uncertain. CDR3 in amino acids: CSARALSAANTGELFF. The CDR3 region has the DNA TGCAGTGCTAGGGCCCTCAGCGCGGCCAACACCGGGGAGCTGTTTTTT.